This TCR beta chain was profiled in a study of shared clonotypes between healthy human individuals. CDR1 is SNHLY and CDR2 is FYNNEI in the germline V gene. The ends were cut back, 2 bases at V and 2 bases at J, with 12 bases in the middle. The length of the CDR3 is 16 residues. Genomic DNA of every subset was divided equally among multiple immunoSEQ plates. TCRdb's table, derived via immunoSEQ multiplex PCR, lists solely in-frame clones and lacks some. The sample contains 490,000 or so clones, around 80% of which appear only once. The chain combines TRBV2 with TRBJ1-4, with D maybe TRBD1 (5 bases). The clonotype comes from a woman between 40 and 55 years old in good health. Some clones in this sample may be carry-over from other donors' samples. The sequenced material came from PBMCs. The CDR3 DNA reads as TGTGCCAGCAGTGAAAGGGCCGCAGGGACTAATGAAAAACTGTTTTTT. Amino acid sequence: CASSERAAGTNEKLFF.